The 14 T cell receptor beta chains presented below share a single source sample, sequenced in a study of T cells in Graves' hyperthyroidism and ophthalmopathy (dated by TCRdb to between 2017 and 2020). Libraries came from multiplex PCR. The sample was run on an Illumina HiSeq 2000. TCR beta CDR3 regions were amplified from RNA transcripts. For the first round of RT-PCR on the TCR CDR3, the HTBI primer set was used together with the Qiagen OneStep RT-PCR kit. The public reads were run again by TCRdb, first through fastp at Q25 and then through MiXCR, and only productive beta chains were kept. CDR3 protein duplicates are merged, each entry listing the most common genes and DNA. The sample table lists roughly 420,000 distinct CDR3 sequences, about 15% of them with a count of one. The biggest ten clones account for roughly 7.7% of the sample. Input material: blood. The receptors here all came from a woman aged 18-29 years with Graves' hyperthyroidism.

This clonotype was recorded many times. This sequence joins TRBV7-3 and TRBJ2-2; no definite D call. CDR3 length: 12 amino acids. The germline V gene encodes CDR1 SGHTA and CDR2 FQGTGA. Trimming shortened V by 5 bases and J by 6 bases, and 7 bases separated the two germline ends. DNA for the CDR3: TGTGCCAGCAGCCGCGGATCCGGGGAGCTGTTTTTT. Translating gives CASSRGSGELFF.

This clonotype was counted ten times or more. The chain uses TRBV12-3 or TRBV12-4 and TRBJ2-1; D not certain. This CDR3 is built from 14 residues. The ends were cut back, 4 bases at V and 3 bases at J, with 10 bases in the middle. CDR3 nucleotide sequence: TGTGCCAGCAGTTCCCCCAGGAACTACAATGAGCAGTTCTTC. This codes for CASSSPRNYNEQFF.

This clonotype appeared many times. This chain uses TRBV3-1 with TRBJ2-2; D may be TRBD1 (5 bases). V was shortened by 1 base and J by 0 bases, with 6 bases between the two germline ends. Germline V gene data show CDR1 as LGHDT and CDR2 as YNNKEL (reference sequence). There are 15 residues in the CDR3. CDR3 DNA: TGTGCCAGCAGCCAAGGGACAACGAACACCGGGGAGCTGTTTTTT. Translation gives CASSQGTTNTGELFF.

This clonotype was found a few times. The chain links TRBV12-5 to TRBJ1-4; 11 nucleotides line up with TRBD1. CDR3 length equals 17 residues. Looked up from germline, CDR1 is LGHNT and CDR2 is FRNRAP. The V and J ends lost 4 bases and 8 bases, in that order; junction bases with no gene match: 12. CDR3 nucleotide sequence: TGTGCTAGTGGTTCCCCTTCGTCGGGGACAGGGGGAGAAAAACTGTTTTTT. Residues: CASGSPSSGTGGEKLFF.

Ten or more counts support this clonotype. The V and J genes are TRBV30 and TRBJ1-5; perhaps TRBD1 as D (5 bases). The CDR3 spans 14 residues. Looked up from germline, CDR1 is GTSNPN and CDR2 is SVGIG (reference sequence). The V end lost 0 bases, the J end lost 6 bases, and 12 bases lay between the germline ends. The CDR3 DNA is TGTGCCTGGAGTGTAATGGGGCAGAGTCAGCCCCAGCATTTT. Its translation is CAWSVMGQSQPQHF.

The chain recombines TRBV28 with TRBJ1-2, with D perhaps matching TRBD1 (6 bases). Trimming pared 5 bases from V and 4 bases from J, leaving 14 bases between. From germline, CDR1 is MDHEN and CDR2 SYDVKM. CDR3 length: 14 amino acids. The chain's CDR3 is CASSPPTGVYGYTF. The CDR3 DNA reads TGTGCCAGCAGTCCGCCGACAGGCGTCTATGGCTACACCTTC.

This clonotype was recorded a few times. The J gene is TRBJ2-1, the V gene TRBV5-1; D is perhaps TRBD1 or TRBD2 (6 bases each). Trimming took 2 bases from V and 4 from J, leaving 19 bases between them. CDR1 is SGHRS, CDR2 YFSETQ, per germline. CDR3 length: 17 amino acids. The CDR3 loop is CASSLSFRQGRYNEQFF. The CDR3 DNA is TGCGCCAGCAGCTTAAGTTTTCGTCAGGGGAGGTACAATGAGCAGTTCTTC.

This clonotype was found many times. The J gene is TRBJ1-6, the V gene TRBV6-1, with TRBD1 matching 9 bases. The CDR3 is 13 amino acids. Looked up from germline, CDR1 is MNHNS and CDR2 is SASEGT. The V and J ends lost 8 bases and 9 bases, in that order; junction bases with no gene match: 5. The CDR3, as DNA: TGTGCCAGCTGGGACAGGGCAAGTTCACCCCTCCACTTT. Translation: CASWDRASSPLHF.

About this clonotype: A clone one base away is much larger, so this may be a read error. The chain links TRBV18 to TRBJ1-2; 7 bases align to TRBD1. CDR1 KGHSH and CDR2 LQKENI come from the germline V gene. CDR3 length equals 16 residues. The CDR3 spells CASSPPSSTGRYGHTF. As DNA, the CDR3 is TGTGCCAGCTCACCACCATCCTCGACAGGGCGGTATGGCCACACCTTC. Supplemented by reference TRBV18 and TRBJ1-2, the full variable domain reads NAGVMQNPRHLVRRRGQEARLRCSPMKGHSHVYWYRQLPEEGLKFMVYLQKENIIDESGMPKERFSAEFPKEGPSILRIQQVVRGDSAAYFCASSPPSSTGRYGHTFGSGTRLTVV.

This clonotype was counted at least ten times. V gene TRBV7-8 combines with J gene TRBJ2-5; D gene ambiguous. Deletions cut 5 bases from V and 2 bases from J, with 12 bases between. The CDR3 spans 14 residues. Germline CDR1 and CDR2: SGHVS and FQNEAQ. The CDR3 DNA reads TGTGCCAGCAGCACCTTCTCGGGTCAAGAGACCCAGTACTTC. Its protein is CASSTFSGQETQYF.

The chain combines TRBV6-1 with TRBJ1-1; weak D call: TRBD1 (6 bases). The CDR3 runs 14 residues. V was clipped by 5 bases and J by 3 bases, with 13 bases between them. Germline loops: CDR1 MNHNS, CDR2 SASEGT. The CDR3 sequence is CASSTGKGDTEAFF. Written as DNA, the CDR3 is TGTGCCAGCAGTACGGGGAAGGGGGACACTGAAGCTTTCTTT.

The sample holds many counts of this clonotype. The chain employs TRBV9 and TRBJ1-4; possible D gene TRBD1, 5 bases. The CDR3 is made up of 13 amino acids. Per germline, CDR1 SGDLS and CDR2 YYNGEE. With 3 bases removed from V and 4 bases from J, the gap between germline ends came to 7 bases. CDR3 sequence: CASSAGGNEKLFF. DNA for the CDR3: TGTGCCAGCAGCGCGGGGGGTAATGAAAAACTGTTTTTT.

The V and J genes are TRBV11-3 and TRBJ2-7; maybe TRBD1 (5 bases). The CDR3 extends over 17 amino acids. Germline lookup yields CDR1 SGHNT and CDR2 YENEEA. The V gene lost 5 bases and the J gene lost 0 bases, with 20 bases spanning the gap. The CDR3 DNA sequence: TGTGCCAGCAGCCAAACTATCCAAGGGGTTCCCTCCTACGAGCAGTACTTC. Translation: CASSQTIQGVPSYEQYF.

This clonotype was observed at least ten times. The CDR3 DNA sequence: TGTGCCAGCAGTTTTGGGACTAGCGGATACAATGAGCAGTTCTTC. The encoded protein is CASSFGTSGYNEQFF. The chain is built from TRBV12-3 or TRBV12-4 and TRBJ2-1, with TRBD2 matching 11 bases. The trim removed 3 bases at V and 4 bases at J, leaving 2 bases unmatched. There are 15 residues in the CDR3.